A selection of T cell receptor beta chains follows, all from one sample in a study of blood T cells in healthy people across ages. TCRdb reprocessed the 5' RACE reads with MiXCR, giving one entry per CDR3 protein. The sample includes approximately 940,000 distinct CDR3 sequences, around 48% of them seen just once. Sequenced input: blood. The receptors come from a man aged 25 to 45 in good health. Both conserved end residues are part of each CDR3. D genes are given only for firm matches. Size is stated for part of the rows, as once, few or many counts, or as a class when the clone is expanded.

J,D,size,V,DNA,CDR3
TRBJ1-2,-,few,TRBV13,TGTGCCAGCAGCTTAGAGCGGGGGGCGCGGCGCGACACCTTC,CASSLERGARRDTF
TRBJ2-5,-,-,TRBV27,TGTGCCAGCAGTTTAATAGAAACGGAGCAGTACTTC,CASSLIETEQYF
TRBJ2-7,TRBD1,few,TRBV20-1,TGCAGTGCTAGAGATCCGAGGACAGGAGTCTACGAGCAGTACTTC,CSARDPRTGVYEQYF
TRBJ2-7,TRBD2,few,TRBV2,TGTGCCAGCAGAATCAGCGGGGCGAATTACGAGCAGTACTTC,CASRISGANYEQYF
TRBJ2-7,-,-,TRBV6-6,TGTGCCAGCAGTTACTCGCCTAACGGCTACGAGCAGTACTTC,CASSYSPNGYEQYF
TRBJ1-5,-,few,TRBV20-1,TGCAGTGCTAGAGATGGGAGAAACCCCCAGCATTTT,CSARDGRNPQHF
TRBJ2-7,-,many,TRBV4-2,TGTGCCAGCAGCCAACCGGGACAAGTCTACGAGCAGTACTTC,CASSQPGQVYEQYF
TRBJ1-4,-,-,TRBV6-1,TGTGCCAGCAGCAACAGCCGATTGTCAAATGAAAAACTGTTTTTT,CASSNSRLSNEKLFF
TRBJ2-1,-,-,TRBV6-5,TGTGCCAGCAGTTACTCGGGAGCCGGGCAGCAGTTCTTC,CASSYSGAGQQFF
TRBJ2-4,TRBD2,-,TRBV7-3,TGTGCCAGCAGCCACGGACTAGCGGTAAACATTCAGTACTTC,CASSHGLAVNIQYF
TRBJ1-2,TRBD1,-,TRBV7-8,TGTGCCAGCAGCTTAAAACAGGGGGCTCATGGCTACACCTTC,CASSLKQGAHGYTF
TRBJ1-1,-,-,TRBV12-3/TRBV12-4,TGTGCCAGCAGAGACGACATTGGGACTGAAGCTTTCTTT,CASRDDIGTEAFF
TRBJ1-2,-,few,TRBV12-3/TRBV12-4,TGTGCCAGCAGTTTAAGACAGGAACTAAACTATGGCTACACCTTC,CASSLRQELNYGYTF
TRBJ1-1,-,few,TRBV5-1,TGCGCCAGCAGCGCACAGACGAACACTGAAGCTTTCTTT,CASSAQTNTEAFF
TRBJ1-5,-,-,TRBV20-1,TGCAGTGCGCCTCACAGGGCGGGCAGTCAGCCCCAGCATTTT,CSAPHRAGSQPQHF
TRBJ1-6,-,-,TRBV13,TGTGCCAGCAGCTCCCAATTCCAGGGATTACATTCACCCCTCCACTTT,CASSSQFQGLHSPLHF
TRBJ2-7,TRBD1,-,TRBV6-2/TRBV6-3,TGTGCCAGCTATCCCGGGACAGTGACATCCTACGAGCAGTACTTC,CASYPGTVTSYEQYF
TRBJ1-2,-,-,TRBV28,TGTGCCAGCAGTCCCCGGATCTATGGCTACACCTTC,CASSPRIYGYTF
TRBJ2-3,TRBD2,-,TRBV5-1,TGCGCCAGCAGCTTGGTTCTAGCGGGGTACACAGATACGCAGTATTTT,CASSLVLAGYTDTQYF
TRBJ2-1,-,many,TRBV10-3,TGTGCCATCAGTGGGGTGAAGAGAACAGGGAGTGAGCAGTTCTTC,CAISGVKRTGSEQFF
TRBJ1-2,-,few,TRBV5-1,TGCGCCAGCACCGGGAGGATACAGGGATTGGACTATGGCTACACCTTC,CASTGRIQGLDYGYTF
TRBJ2-7,TRBD2,-,TRBV4-3,TGCGCCAGCAGCCAAGATTTACCTAGCGGGGACGAGCAGTACTTC,CASSQDLPSGDEQYF
TRBJ1-1,-,once,TRBV3-1,TGTGCCAGCAGCCAAGCGCCACCGAACACTGAAGCTTTCTTT,CASSQAPPNTEAFF
TRBJ1-3,-,-,TRBV5-1,TGCGCCAGCAGCCAGATGGGGGGCTCTGGAAACACCATATATTTT,CASSQMGGSGNTIYF
TRBJ1-6,TRBD1,-,TRBV7-2,TGTGCCAGCAGCTCCATCGGACAGGGTAACTCACCCCTCCACTTT,CASSSIGQGNSPLHF
TRBJ1-5,-,-,TRBV12-3/TRBV12-4,TGTGCCAGCAGTCCGGATCTAGTCAATCAGCCCCAGCATTTT,CASSPDLVNQPQHF
TRBJ2-1,TRBD2,-,TRBV2,TGTGCCAGCACCGTATTAGCGGGGGGGCGGGATGAGCAGTTCTTC,CASTVLAGGRDEQFF
TRBJ2-5,-,few,TRBV28,TGTGCCAGCAAGGACGAGGGGGTGCGGGAGCAGTACTTC,CASKDEGVREQYF
TRBJ2-7,-,many,TRBV13,TGTGCCAGCAGCTCCCGGGGTCGCTACGAGCAGTACTTC,CASSSRGRYEQYF
TRBJ2-2,-,-,TRBV20-1,TGCAGTGCCAGGACTCCGGGACGGACGAACACCGGGGAGCTGTTTTTT,CSARTPGRTNTGELFF
TRBJ2-5,-,-,TRBV6-5,TGTGCCAGCAGTGCCCGGACCCACCAAGAGGCCCAGTACTTC,CASSARTHQEAQYF
TRBJ2-4,TRBD1,-,TRBV7-9,TGTGCCAGCAGCTTAGGGTCGACAGGGGAAGACATTCAGTACTTC,CASSLGSTGEDIQYF
TRBJ2-7,TRBD1,-,TRBV7-3,TGTGCCAGCAGCTTAAACACAGGGGAGACCTACGAGCAGTACTTC,CASSLNTGETYEQYF
TRBJ2-7,-,-,TRBV5-1,TGCGCCAGCAGCAGGGGGGAGACATTGGGCTCCTACGAGCAGTACTTC,CASSRGETLGSYEQYF
TRBJ1-1,-,-,TRBV12-3/TRBV12-4,TGTGCCAGCAGGCCGGCCTCGGTCACTGAAGCTTTCTTT,CASRPASVTEAFF
TRBJ2-3,TRBD2,-,TRBV28,TGTGCCAGCAGTCACGGGACTAGCGGGCACATCGGCACAGATACGCAGTATTTT,CASSHGTSGHIGTDTQYF
TRBJ2-3,-,-,TRBV20-1,TGCAGTGCTAATTTCCGGGGCACAGATACGCAGTATTTT,CSANFRGTDTQYF
TRBJ2-5,-,-,TRBV3-1,TGTGCCAGCAGCCAAGGGACTATACAAGAGACCCAGTACTTC,CASSQGTIQETQYF
TRBJ2-5,-,few,TRBV4-1,TGCGCCAGCAGTGAGGGACAAGAGACCCAGTACTTC,CASSEGQETQYF
TRBJ1-4,TRBD1,once,TRBV30,TGTGCCTGGAAACAGGGGGGAAAGGAAAAACTGTTTTTT,CAWKQGGKEKLFF
TRBJ2-5,TRBD1,-,TRBV27,TGTGCCAGCAGTCCGGGACCGGGACAGGGTCAAGAGACCCAGTACTTC,CASSPGPGQGQETQYF
TRBJ2-5,TRBD1,once,TRBV27,TGTGCCAGCAGCCAACCAGGGGGCGGCGAGACCCAGTACTTC,CASSQPGGGETQYF
TRBJ1-4,-,-,TRBV12-3/TRBV12-4,TGTGCCAGCAGTCCCGGGACGTCTGCAACTAATGAAAAACTGTTTTTT,CASSPGTSATNEKLFF
TRBJ1-2,-,-,TRBV15,TGTGCCACCAGCAGAGAGCCCCCATTACAGGCCTACTCGGGTGGCTACACCTTC,CATSREPPLQAYSGGYTF
TRBJ2-6,-,few,TRBV28,TGTGCCAGCAGTTTATTGGCGGGATTAAGCTCTGGGGCCAACGTCCTGACTTTC,CASSLLAGLSSGANVLTF
TRBJ2-1,TRBD2,-,TRBV7-2,TGTGCCAGCAGCTTAGCGCTCGGCGGGGGCAATGAGCAGTTCTTC,CASSLALGGGNEQFF
TRBJ2-7,TRBD2,few,TRBV7-2,TGTGCCAGCAGTTTTAGCGGGGGGGAGCGCGAGCAGTACTTC,CASSFSGGEREQYF
TRBJ2-3,TRBD1,-,TRBV5-1,TGCGCCAGCAGCTTGGAGGGGGCTAGACAAGATACGCAGTATTTT,CASSLEGARQDTQYF
TRBJ1-1,-,-,TRBV20-1,TGCAGTGCTAGCGGAGAGCCGAGGGTGGCTTTCTTT,CSASGEPRVAFF
TRBJ1-6,-,few,TRBV5-6,TGTGCCAGCCGACTCCGGGGGAATTCACCCCTCCACTTT,CASRLRGNSPLHF
TRBJ1-5,-,few,TRBV6-6,TGTGCCAGCAGCACGGGCAGGGAAGATTATAGCAATCAGCCCCAGCATTTT,CASSTGREDYSNQPQHF
TRBJ2-1,TRBD2,-,TRBV6-2/TRBV6-3,TGTGCCAGCAGTTACTCTGAGCGGGGGGGCCAGAACAATGAGCAGTTCTTC,CASSYSERGGQNNEQFF
TRBJ2-1,-,-,TRBV7-3,TGTGCCAGCAGCTTAACTAGTTGGAGCTCCTACAATGAGCAGTTCTTC,CASSLTSWSSYNEQFF
TRBJ2-4,-,many,TRBV10-2,TGCGCCAGCACCACGGGCGGGGCAAACATTCAGTACTTC,CASTTGGANIQYF
TRBJ2-3,-,-,TRBV3-1,TGTGCCAGCAGCCAAGAATCTAGCCTGAGTCCAGATACGCAGTATTTT,CASSQESSLSPDTQYF
TRBJ2-1,TRBD2,-,TRBV5-1,TGCGCCAGCAGCTTGGCTCAAGCGGGGGGGTACAATGAGCAGTTCTTC,CASSLAQAGGYNEQFF
TRBJ2-1,TRBD2,-,TRBV15,TGTGCCACCAGCAGAGTTCAGACTAGCGGCTACAATGAGCAGTTCTTC,CATSRVQTSGYNEQFF
TRBJ2-1,-,-,TRBV11-2,TGTGCCAGCAGCCCGATGGGAAGTCGGGGGGCCCCCTACAATGAGCAGTTCTTC,CASSPMGSRGAPYNEQFF
TRBJ2-1,TRBD2,-,TRBV4-1,TGCGCCAGCAGCCAAGCGCGGGGGTTGTTCTTC,CASSQARGLFF
TRBJ1-2,TRBD1,few,TRBV20-1,TGCAGTGCTAGCGACAGGGGCCTAAACTATGGCTACACCTTC,CSASDRGLNYGYTF